This T cell receptor beta chain was sequenced during a study of T cell responses to AZD1222 COVID-19 vaccine. Study-level findings and limits: Clonal diversity was possibly underestimated, and white British individuals and females predominated among donors. Spike-wide coverage was observed for vaccine-associated CD4 TCRs, with dominant responses at 160-218 and 743-854. Spike-specific TCR breadth and depth rose after two AZD1222 doses. Among those given AZD1222, only five or six were seropositive at baseline.

The length of the CDR3 is 15 residues. V gave up 4 bases and J gave up 0 bases, with 10 bases separating them. The germline gives CDR1 SGHKS, CDR2 YYEKEE (reference sequence). Sequenced by immunoSEQ multiplex PCR; TCRdb stores in-frame clones only, minus some. The sample lists about 110,000 clones; around 90% were seen once. Points on this clone: The antigen is unknown.

J is TRBJ1-4 and V is TRBV5-5; possibly TRBD1 for D (5 bases). The TCR comes from an adult in good health. The specimen comprised peripheral blood, sampled on day 0 of AZD1222 vaccination. The CDR3 spells CASSLGAATNEKLFF. CDR3 nucleotides: TGTGCCAGCAGCCTTGGGGCAGCAACTAATGAAAAACTGTTTTTT.